This TCR beta chain was recorded in a study of CD8 T cells in ankylosing spondylitis. Study-level points and caveats: Disease-associated clones were reportedly significantly overrepresented in matched ankylosing spondylitis synovial fluid. A TCR beta motif made of fewer than ten highly homologous variants seemed typical of ankylosing spondylitis blood. Past studies reported some motif variants in reactive arthritis synovial fluid and blood.

This CDR3 comprises 17 residues. The V gene's germline CDR1 is DFQATT and CDR2 SNEGSKA (reference sequence). MiXCR was run by TCRdb on the 5' RACE reads, yielding one entry per CDR3 protein. The sample holds approximately 30,000 distinct CDR3 sequences, about 6.8% seen once. This clonotype was seen a few times. Its antigen remains unknown. The junction does not match germline at one end; this may be a read error. The sequenced sample consisted of blood, either unsorted or a sorted T cell fraction (not recorded which). The source of this sequence is a male donor with ankylosing spondylitis or in good health (not recorded which). The chain employs TRBV20-1 and TRBJ2-1; 14 bases fit TRBD2. The CDR3 coding sequence is TGCTGTGCTCCCACTCGGACTAGCGGGAGGCAATACAATGAGCAGTTCTTC. Amino acid sequence: CCAPTRTSGRQYNEQFF.